Listed below are T cell receptor beta chains from one sample, sequenced in a study of T cell responses to AZD1222 COVID-19 vaccine. TCRdb's table, derived via immunoSEQ multiplex PCR, lists solely in-frame clones and lacks some. This sample carries 150,000 to 200,000 clones, roughly nine tenths of them seen once, and the ten largest clones take 1.5% to 2%. Material: peripheral blood, obtained on day 0 of AZD1222 vaccination. These receptors all come from an adult in good health. Both conserved end residues are part of each CDR3.

TRBJ1-4 TRBV6-6 CAIGSSNEKLFF
TRBJ1-3 TRBV19 CASTPTPRAFSGNTIYF
TRBJ1-5 TRBV28 CASSTPGAGGQPQHF
TRBJ1-2 TRBV18 CASSRRGDYGYTF
TRBJ2-1 TRBV5-4 CASSSRGSGGGYNEQFF
TRBJ1-1 TRBV18 CASSPPGTNTEAFF
TRBJ1-5 TRBV5-6 CASSSAYSNQPQHF
TRBJ1-3 TRBV18 CASATGGTGNTIYF
TRBJ1-4 TRBV7-9 CASSSRTGGSTNEKLFF
TRBJ2-2 TRBV1 CTSNQMASGDREAGELFF
TRBJ1-4 TRBV6-5 CASSNNEKLFF
TRBJ2-7 TRBV5-5 CASSLSTGGGEQYF
TRBJ1-5 TRBV6-5 CASSYTGGLDQPQHF
TRBJ2-2 TRBV27 CASSPSGQLNTGELFF
TRBJ1-1 TRBV5-1 CASSLSTMNTEAFF
TRBJ1-5 TRBV5-1 CASSFTGDSNQPQHF
TRBJ1-5 TRBV19 CASSWEGGQPQHF
TRBJ2-5 TRBV9 CASSVTGVDETQYF
TRBJ1-4 TRBV7-2 CASSLEGYGQLGEKLFF
TRBJ2-1 TRBV11-2 CASSLTSSGGSSYNEQFF
TRBJ2-7 TRBV19 CASSIPPNEQYF
TRBJ2-6 TRBV5-1 CASSPTEPVSGANVLTF
TRBJ2-3 TRBV28 CASSFSGTPGTQYF
TRBJ1-1 TRBV7-2 CASRTLGGTEAFF
TRBJ2-6 TRBV6-6 CASSYNPGAGANVLTF
TRBJ1-2 TRBV6-2/TRBV6-3 CASSYSGETYGYTF
TRBJ2-7 TRBV5-8 CASSTLGGQVFSYEQYF
TRBJ1-1 TRBV15 CATSSSGGRAFF
TRBJ2-5 TRBV28 CASSTQGQGQETQYF
TRBJ1-5 TRBV19 CATGKDQPQHF
TRBJ2-1 TRBV5-8 CASSRQGGSYNEQFF
TRBJ1-2 TRBV5-4 CASSADRGVLKGYTF
TRBJ2-7 TRBV4-1 CASSLRLAGGDEQYF
TRBJ1-2 TRBV5-8 CASSPGLYYGYTF
TRBJ1-6 TRBV7-2 CASSLSNYNSPLHF
TRBJ2-1 TRBV11-2 CASSSLGSSYNEQFF
TRBJ2-5 TRBV5-6 CASSGGETQYF
TRBJ1-2 TRBV28 CASSRDRGYGYTF
TRBJ1-2 TRBV5-1 CASSPNGEPWGYTF
TRBJ1-1 TRBV3-1/TRBV3-2 CASSPAGGNTEAFF
TRBJ2-1 TRBV28 CASSPQGGQYNEQFF
TRBJ1-1 TRBV25-1 CASRRDNLAGTEAFF
TRBJ2-5 TRBV7-2 CASSYARLAGNQETQYF
TRBJ1-3 TRBV19 CASSTTEAGNTIYF
TRBJ1-1 TRBV5-4 CASSQLAAGVNTEAFF
TRBJ2-2 TRBV5-4 CASSQGTSGNTGELFF
TRBJ2-1 TRBV7-2 CASSFGLAGGANEQFF
TRBJ2-5 TRBV5-4 CASSFGGRDHQETQYF
TRBJ1-2 TRBV20-1 CSARDNVVFTF
TRBJ1-3 TRBV7-9 CASSPSGTASGNTIYF